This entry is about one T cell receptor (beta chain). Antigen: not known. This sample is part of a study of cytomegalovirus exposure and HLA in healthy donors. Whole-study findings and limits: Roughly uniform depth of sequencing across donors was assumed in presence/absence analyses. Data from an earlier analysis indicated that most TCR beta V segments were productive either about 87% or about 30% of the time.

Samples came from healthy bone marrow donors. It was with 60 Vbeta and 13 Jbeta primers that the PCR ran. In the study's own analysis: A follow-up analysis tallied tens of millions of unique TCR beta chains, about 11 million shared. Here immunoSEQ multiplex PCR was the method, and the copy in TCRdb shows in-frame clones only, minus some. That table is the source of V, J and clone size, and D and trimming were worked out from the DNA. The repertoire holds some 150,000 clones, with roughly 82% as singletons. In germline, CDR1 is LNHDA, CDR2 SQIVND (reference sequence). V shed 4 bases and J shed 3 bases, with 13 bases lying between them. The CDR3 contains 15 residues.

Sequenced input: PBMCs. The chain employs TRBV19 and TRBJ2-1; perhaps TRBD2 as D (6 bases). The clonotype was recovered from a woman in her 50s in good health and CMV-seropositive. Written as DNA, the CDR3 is TGTGCCAGTAGTAAATGGGGGGACCACTACAATGAGCAGTTCTTC. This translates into CASSKWGDHYNEQFF.